The 9 T cell receptor beta chains listed next were all sequenced from one sample in a study of CD8+ T cells in alopecia areata. It was cDNA, reverse transcribed from extracted RNA, that served as the sequencing template. Method: immunoSEQ multiplex PCR; TCRdb's copy keeps in-frame clones and lacks some. The data show 220,000 or so clones, with approximately 52% seen just once and around 0.44% held by the top ten. The specimen comprised CD4+ T cells sorted from blood, sampled at week 0. The receptor source for this set is a human donor with alopecia areata.

This clone was observed a few times. This chain uses TRBV6-5 with TRBJ2-1; TRBD2 aligns across 8 bases. Per germline, CDR1 MNHEY and CDR2 SVGAGI. J lost 8 bases, V lost 0 bases, and 6 bases had no gene match. There are 15 residues in the CDR3. The CDR3 DNA follows: TGTGCCAGCAGTTACTCGATTAGCGGGAACTATGAGCAGTTCTTC. This sequence encodes CASSYSISGNYEQFF.

To note about this clone: This CDR3 is also generated by other DNA sequences in the sample. The chain joins TRBV30 to TRBJ2-5; 7 bases align to TRBD2. Per the germline V gene, CDR1 is GTSNPN and CDR2 is SVGIG (reference sequence). V was clipped by 4 bases and J by 4 bases; unmatched bases: 3. This CDR3 comprises 12 residues. CDR3 region: CAWTGGGETQYF. The CDR3 region has the DNA TGTGCCTGGACAGGCGGGGGAGAGACCCAGTACTTC.

The chain joins TRBV14 to TRBJ2-1; 9 nucleotides match TRBD2. Looked up from germline, CDR1 is SGHDN and CDR2 is FVKESK. The V segment lost 1 base and the J segment 5 bases; nucleotides outside the gene matches: 6. The length of the CDR3 is 16 residues. The CDR3 here is CASSQGLAGFNNEQFF. DNA of the CDR3: TGTGCCAGCAGCCAAGGCCTAGCGGGGTTCAACAATGAGCAGTTCTTC.

This chain uses TRBV5-1 with TRBJ2-3; TRBD1 agrees at 7 bases. V shed 4 bases and J 2 bases; nucleotides not matched to a gene: 4. CDR1 is SGHRS and CDR2 is YFSETQ in the germline V gene. This CDR3 is built from 14 residues. CDR3 residues: CASSEGASTDTQYF. The CDR3 DNA is TGCGCCAGCAGCGAGGGGGCGTCCACAGATACGCAGTATTTT.

This clone was counted between two and nine times. V and J are TRBV15 and TRBJ2-1; perhaps TRBD1 as D (6 bases). The CDR3 runs to 14 residues. Trimming shortened V by 0 bases and J by 9 bases, and 12 bases separated the two germline ends. The germline CDR1 and CDR2 sequences are LNHNV and YYDKDF (reference sequence). Here the CDR3 DNA reads TGTGCCACCAGCAGAGAACAGGGAATTGGTGAGCAGTTCTTC. It is translated as CATSREQGIGEQFF. Based on the CDR3 plus reference TRBV15 and TRBJ2-1, the full variable domain is DAMVIQNPRYQVTQFGKPVTLSCSQTLNHNVMYWYQQKSSQAPKLLFHYYDKDFNNEADTPDNFQSRRPNTSFCFLDIRSPGLGDTAMYLCATSREQGIGEQFFGPGTRLTVL.

Many counts were recorded for this clone. The chain carries TRBV7-8 and TRBJ1-4, with no clear D. Germline V gives CDR1 SGHVS, CDR2 FQNEAQ. Trimming took 5 bases from V and 7 from J, leaving 14 bases between them. The CDR3 spans 14 residues. In DNA, the CDR3 is TGTGCCAGCAGCCAGACGCTGATGGGTGAAAAACTGTTTTTT. Residues: CASSQTLMGEKLFF.

In this sample, this clone turned up a few times. This chain uses TRBV2 with TRBJ1-5; D is uncertain. From germline, CDR1 is SNHLY and CDR2 FYNNEI. CDR3 length equals 15 residues. The V gene lost 6 bases and the J gene lost 3 bases, with 15 bases spanning the gap. The CDR3 loop reads CASSSQSHPNQPQHF. In DNA, the CDR3 is TGTGCCAGCAGCTCTCAGAGCCATCCCAATCAGCCCCAGCATTTT.

This chain uses TRBV5-7 with TRBJ1-2; D uncertain. TRBV5-7 is sorted into the ORF group, with uncertain function. The CDR3 totals 15 residues. The ends were cut back, 0 bases at V and 4 bases at J, with 13 bases in the middle. CDR3 region: CASSLEVLGGYGYTF. CDR3 in DNA: TGTGCCAGCAGCTTGGAGGTCCTCGGAGGCTATGGCTACACCTTC.

The V and J genes are TRBV30 and TRBJ1-1; D is possibly TRBD1 (5 bases). V lost 4 bases, J lost 7 bases, and 19 bases lay in between. Germline V gene lookup returns CDR1 GTSNPN and CDR2 SVGIG (reference sequence). This CDR3 has 14 residues. The CDR3 sequence: CAWKAGRAFGEAFF. In nucleotides, the CDR3 is TGTGCCTGGAAGGCGGGCAGGGCCTTTGGTGAAGCTTTCTTT.